These T cell receptor beta chains were read from a single sample in a study of cytomegalovirus exposure and HLA in healthy donors. Assay used: immunoSEQ multiplex PCR; TCRdb lists only in-frame clones, some missing. The sample includes 160,000 or so clones, 65% to 90% of them seen just once. The sequencing sample was made of PBMCs. The receptors were sampled from a woman aged 50 to 60 in good health and CMV-seropositive. The CDR3 runs from the conserved cysteine through the conserved F or W. The D gene is left open where the match is weak. Some rows have no size entry. The others give once, few or many, or a class for an expanded clone.

clone size,V gene,J gene,D gene,CDR3 DNA,CDR3 protein
NA,TRBV7-2,TRBJ1-1,TRBD1,TGTGCCAGCAGCTTCACAGGGGGCGCCGGAACTGAAGCTTTCTTT,CASSFTGGAGTEAFF
NA,TRBV4-1,TRBJ1-1,NA,TGCGCCAGCAGCCCCCCCGGGACTTGGGACGAAGCTTTCTTT,CASSPPGTWDEAFF
NA,TRBV11-2,TRBJ2-1,NA,TGTGCCAGCAGACGCTCCCGGCTAGTCGCCAATGAGCAGTTCTTC,CASRRSRLVANEQFF
NA,TRBV28,TRBJ1-2,TRBD1,TGTGCCAGCAGAACCGGACAGGGGGCGAACGGCTACACCTTC,CASRTGQGANGYTF
NA,TRBV6-5,TRBJ1-1,NA,TGTGCCAGCACCTTCAGGTTCCCAAACACTGAAGCTTTCTTT,CASTFRFPNTEAFF
NA,TRBV30,TRBJ2-3,TRBD2,TGTGCCTGGAGTAAAGCGGGGGGGCCGGGTACGCAGTATTTT,CAWSKAGGPGTQYF
NA,TRBV7-8,TRBJ1-5,NA,TGTGCCAGCGCATTAGGTGGGGGGGACATCGATCAGCCCCAGCATTTT,CASALGGGDIDQPQHF
NA,TRBV27,TRBJ2-7,TRBD1,TGTGCCAGCAAATACTCGACAGGGGGCGACGAGCAGTACTTC,CASKYSTGGDEQYF
NA,TRBV9,TRBJ2-3,NA,TGTGCCAGCGGACCGGGGATTAGCACAGATACGCAGTATTTT,CASGPGISTDTQYF
NA,TRBV30,TRBJ2-7,TRBD1,TGTGCCTGGAGTGTCTGGGACAGGGGCAACGAGCAGTACTTC,CAWSVWDRGNEQYF
NA,TRBV7-3,TRBJ2-7,TRBD2,TGTGCCAGCAGCTTAAGAGCTAGCGGATCCTACGAGCAGTACTTC,CASSLRASGSYEQYF
NA,TRBV7-2,TRBJ1-1,NA,TGTGCCAGCAGCTTCGGGGGGGTAATGCGGACTGAAGCTTTCTTT,CASSFGGVMRTEAFF
few,TRBV4-1,TRBJ2-2,NA,TGCGCCAGCAGCACCCCTCAACGAGTCCCGAACACCGGGGAGCTGTTTTTT,CASSTPQRVPNTGELFF
few,TRBV7-3,TRBJ2-5,NA,TGTGCCAGCAGCCGCAGTTTGGAAGAGACCCAGTACTTC,CASSRSLEETQYF
NA,TRBV6-5,TRBJ2-5,TRBD1,TGTGCCAGCACTTCAGGGGGCTCGAAGACCCAGTACTTC,CASTSGGSKTQYF
NA,TRBV7-9,TRBJ1-3,TRBD1,TGTGCCAGCAGCCTAACAGGGGGCAGAAACACCATATATTTT,CASSLTGGRNTIYF
NA,TRBV4-1,TRBJ2-3,TRBD1,TGCGCCAGCAGCCAAATTTACAAACAGGGGAATACAGATACGCAGTATTTT,CASSQIYKQGNTDTQYF
once,TRBV5-1,TRBJ1-5,NA,TGCGCCAGCAGCCCGGACAGTGTCAATCAGCCCCAGCATTTT,CASSPDSVNQPQHF
NA,TRBV30,TRBJ1-3,NA,TGTGCCTGGAGTGACCCCAACATCCAGGGAAACACCATATATTTT,CAWSDPNIQGNTIYF
few,TRBV9,TRBJ1-1,NA,TGTGCCAGCAGCGTAGGGGTAGGGGAGAACACTGAAGCTTTCTTT,CASSVGVGENTEAFF
NA,TRBV5-1,TRBJ2-3,NA,TGCGCCAGCAGCTTGGACACTACCTCTAGCACAGATACGCAGTATTTT,CASSLDTTSSTDTQYF
NA,TRBV19,TRBJ1-3,NA,TGTGCCAGTAGTTTGACAGTCTCTGGAAACACCATATATTTT,CASSLTVSGNTIYF
NA,TRBV30,TRBJ1-1,NA,TGTGCCTGGAAGGGGCTGTGGGACACTGAAGCTTTCTTT,CAWKGLWDTEAFF
NA,TRBV5-8,TRBJ2-7,NA,TGTGCCAGCAGCCTCACTCAACGACTCGGGTCCTACGAGCAGTACTTC,CASSLTQRLGSYEQYF
NA,TRBV6-8,TRBJ1-5,NA,TGTGCCAGCATCTTCTCGACAGGTAATCAGCCCCAGCATTTT,CASIFSTGNQPQHF
NA,TRBV19,TRBJ2-1,TRBD2,TGTGCCAGTAGTCCGCGTGGTAGCGGGGGCTACAATGAGCAGTTCTTC,CASSPRGSGGYNEQFF
NA,TRBV13,TRBJ2-3,NA,TGTGCCAGCAGCCCTCGGGGGTTCACAGATACGCAGTATTTT,CASSPRGFTDTQYF
few,TRBV28,TRBJ1-5,NA,TGTGCCAGCAGTACCACACGGGGCGCGGGGCAGCCCCAGCATTTT,CASSTTRGAGQPQHF
NA,TRBV14,TRBJ1-5,NA,TGTGCCAGCAGCCCCTTACTGATTAATCAGCCCCAGCATTTT,CASSPLLINQPQHF
NA,TRBV30,TRBJ1-1,TRBD1,TGTGCCTGTGACAGGGAAGGTGAAGCTTTCTTT,CACDREGEAFF
NA,TRBV4-2,TRBJ2-3,TRBD2,TGTGCCAGCAGCCAAGGGCGGGGGGGCACAGATACGCAGTATTTT,CASSQGRGGTDTQYF
NA,TRBV7-9,TRBJ2-1,NA,TGTGCCAGCAGCTCCCCTTCCGACAAGTGGGAGGTTGAGCAGTTCTTC,CASSSPSDKWEVEQFF
NA,TRBV5-1,TRBJ1-1,NA,TGCGCCAGCAGCTTGGGGTCGTCGGGACAACCCGCTTTCTTT,CASSLGSSGQPAFF
NA,TRBV30,TRBJ2-7,TRBD1,TGTGCCTGGAGTTATGGACAGGGGGCTAACGAGCAGTACTTC,CAWSYGQGANEQYF
NA,TRBV12-5,TRBJ1-6,NA,TGTGCTAGTGGTTTGGTATTGGGAGAATATAATTCACCCCTCCACTTT,CASGLVLGEYNSPLHF
NA,TRBV2,TRBJ1-4,NA,TGTGCCAGCAGTCCCCAGGTGACTAATGAAAAACTGTTTTTT,CASSPQVTNEKLFF
NA,TRBV6-6,TRBJ2-4,TRBD1,TGTGCCAGCAGTTATCATCAGGGGGCCGGCAAAAACATTCAGTACTTC,CASSYHQGAGKNIQYF
NA,TRBV7-9,TRBJ2-5,TRBD1,TGTGCCAGCAGCCCCCCCGGGGACAGGGGGCGAGGGACCCAGTACTTC,CASSPPGDRGRGTQYF
NA,TRBV2,TRBJ2-5,NA,TGTGCCAGCGGTAGGGGGACATACCAAGAGACCCAGTACTTC,CASGRGTYQETQYF
NA,TRBV11-2,TRBJ2-2,TRBD2,TGTGCCAGCAGCCCCTCCTTTGGAGCGGGGATCGGGGAGCTGTTTTTT,CASSPSFGAGIGELFF
NA,TRBV10-1,TRBJ2-3,NA,TGCGCCAGCAGTGAGGCACAGGGAGAGACAGATACGCAGTATTTT,CASSEAQGETDTQYF
NA,TRBV9,TRBJ1-1,NA,TGTGCCAGCAGCGGCAGGGGGAACACTGAAGCTTTCTTT,CASSGRGNTEAFF
NA,TRBV4-2,TRBJ1-2,TRBD1,TGTGCCAGCAGCCAAGAGGGACAGGGAAACGGCTACACCTTC,CASSQEGQGNGYTF
NA,TRBV30,TRBJ2-3,NA,TGTGCCTGGAGTGTCGGGGGTACAGATACGCAGTATTTT,CAWSVGGTDTQYF
NA,TRBV19,TRBJ1-2,NA,TGTGCCAGTAGTATCGGACAGTTTGGAGGCTACACCTTC,CASSIGQFGGYTF
once,TRBV19,TRBJ1-1,TRBD1,TGTGCCAGTAGACCAGGGGGTTTAATGACTGAAGCTTTCTTT,CASRPGGLMTEAFF
few,TRBV10-3,TRBJ1-5,NA,TGTGCCATCGGTGGGGGCGGCAATCAGCCCCAGCATTTT,CAIGGGGNQPQHF
NA,TRBV30,TRBJ1-3,NA,TGTGCCTGGAGTCCCGGGACAATCCACTCTGGAAACACCATATATTTT,CAWSPGTIHSGNTIYF
NA,TRBV10-1,TRBJ1-2,NA,TGCGCCAGCAGTGAGTCGGCCGGGAACCCCTATGGCTACACCTTC,CASSESAGNPYGYTF
NA,TRBV25-1,TRBJ2-1,NA,TGTGCCAGCAGACCCTTCGGACAGTCCCCATACAATGAGCAGTTCTTC,CASRPFGQSPYNEQFF
NA,TRBV6-6,TRBJ1-2,NA,TGTGCCAGCATTCCGACAGCTGGGCCCTATGGCTACACCTTC,CASIPTAGPYGYTF